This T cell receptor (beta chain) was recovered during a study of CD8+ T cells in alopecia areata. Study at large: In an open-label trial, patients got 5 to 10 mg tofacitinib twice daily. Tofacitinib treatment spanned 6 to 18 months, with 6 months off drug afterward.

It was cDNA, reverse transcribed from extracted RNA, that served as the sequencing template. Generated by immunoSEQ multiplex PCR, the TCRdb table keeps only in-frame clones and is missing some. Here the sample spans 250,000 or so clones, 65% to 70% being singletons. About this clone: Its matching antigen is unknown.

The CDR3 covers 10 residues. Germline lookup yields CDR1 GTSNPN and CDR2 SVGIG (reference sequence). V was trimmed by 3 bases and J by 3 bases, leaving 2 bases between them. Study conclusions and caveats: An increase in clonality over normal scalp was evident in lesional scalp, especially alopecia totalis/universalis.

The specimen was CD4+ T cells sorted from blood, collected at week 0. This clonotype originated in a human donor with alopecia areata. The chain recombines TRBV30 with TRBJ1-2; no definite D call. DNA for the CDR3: TGTGCCTGGAGGGACTATGGCTACACCTTC. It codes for CAWRDYGYTF.